This T cell receptor beta chain was identified in a study of cytomegalovirus exposure and HLA in healthy donors. The method was immunoSEQ multiplex PCR; TCRdb's version includes in-frame clones alone and lacks a portion of them. The sample consists of about 70,000 clones, over 85% of them appearing once. Germline CDR1 is SGHRS and CDR2 is YFSETQ. The CDR3 totals 14 residues. The J segment lost 8 bases and the V segment lost 4 bases, leaving 9 bases of the junction unmatched. General study results and limits: Overall, around 150 TCR beta chains were annotated as cytomegalovirus-associated.

Turning to this clone: As yet, its antigen is unknown.

What was sequenced was PBMCs. The chain uses TRBV5-1 and TRBJ1-2; 9 bases are a match to TRBD1. This clonotype was obtained from a man younger than 35 in good health and CMV-seropositive. CDR3 in DNA: TGCGCCAGCAGCCCAGGACAGGGGCGGGAAGGCTACACCTTC. This codes for CASSPGQGREGYTF.